These 11 T cell receptor beta chains were all obtained from the same sample, sequenced in a study of regulatory T cells in long-lasting Graves disease. Arm-PCR of CDR3 regions and iRepertoire HTBI primers were used to build TCR beta libraries. A single record per CDR3 protein comes from TCRdb applying MiXCR to the multiplex PCR reads. Of under 450,000 distinct CDR3 sequences in the sample, approximately 12% were seen once. Indicated time point: newly diagnosed GD, antithyroid drugs for less than 3 months. The authors made the TCR library using RNA they extracted from PBMCs. In addition, the sample was reused for a study of T cells in Graves' hyperthyroidism and ophthalmopathy.

The sample in question was peripheral blood mononuclear cells (PBMCs), obtained at new diagnosis, from a patient treated with antithyroid drugs. The receptor source for this set is a woman under 30 with Graves disease.

This clonotype was observed a handful of times. V and J are TRBV4-3 and TRBJ1-3; D perhaps matches TRBD1 (6 bases). V was shortened by 5 bases and J by 13 bases, with 15 bases between the two germline ends. This CDR3 comprises 12 residues. From germline, CDR1 is LGHNA and CDR2 YSLEER. CDR3 in DNA: TGCGCCAGCAGCTTCCTCGGACAGTCGATATATTTT. Protein: CASSFLGQSIYF.

This clonotype was counted ten times or more. The V call is TRBV12-3 or TRBV12-4, the J call TRBJ2-7; D tentatively fits TRBD1 or TRBD2 (5 bases each). The CDR3 is 14 residues long. Trimming took 5 bases from V and 3 from J, leaving 14 bases between them. The DNA of the CDR3 is TGTGCCAGCAGTCCTGGGACCAGGTACTACGAGCAGTACGTC. As protein: CASSPGTRYYEQYV.

The sample holds many counts of this clonotype. The chain recombines TRBV7-2 with TRBJ1-2, with D unresolved. V was trimmed by 5 bases and J by 8 bases, leaving 12 bases between them. The CDR3 totals 12 residues. Germline CDR1 is SGHTA and CDR2 is FQGNSA. The CDR3 region has the DNA TGTGCCAGCAGCCCTGCGAATTTAGGCTACACCTTC. Translated: CASSPANLGYTF.

Of note for this clonotype: This may stem from a read error, because a much larger clone lies one nucleotide away. This CDR3 is CASRYTNTGELFF. The CDR3 bases are TGTGCCAGCAGGTACACGAACACCGGGGAGCTGTTTTTT. This chain uses TRBV7-8 with TRBJ2-2; no firm D call. The germline V gene encodes CDR1 SGHVS and CDR2 FQNEAQ. Trimming shortened V by 6 bases and J by 0 bases, and 5 bases separated the two germline ends. The CDR3 is made up of 13 amino acids. The full variable domain, completed using reference TRBV7-8 and TRBJ2-2, is GAGVSQSPRYKVAKRGQDVALRCDPISGHVSLFWYQQALGQGPEFLTYFQNEAQLDKSGLPSDRFFAERPEGSVSTLKIQRTQQEDSAVYLCASRYTNTGELFFGEGSRLTVL.

As regards this clonotype: This sequence may be a read error, since a much larger clone differs from it by one base. The chain carries TRBV6-2 or TRBV6-3 and TRBJ2-3; D is uncertain. The CDR3 covers 15 residues. V was cut by 5 bases and J by 1 base, with 13 bases left in between. Germline V gives CDR1 MNHEY, CDR2 SVGEGT. The CDR3 spells CASSESRSRTDTQYF. Written as DNA, the CDR3 is TGTGCCAGCAGTGAGTCCCGGAGCCGCACAGATACGCAGTATTTT.

This clonotype was detected ten times or more. The chain uses TRBV5-1 and TRBJ2-2; 12 bases align to TRBD2. V shed 3 bases and J 5 bases; nucleotides not matched to a gene: 14. CDR3 size: 19 residues. Germline loops: CDR1 SGHRS, CDR2 YFSETQ. CDR3 coding DNA: TGCGCCAGCAGCTCGAATGGACTAGCGGGAACTTCGGGGACCGGGGAGCTGTTTTTT. Protein product: CASSSNGLAGTSGTGELFF.

This clonotype was seen repeatedly, ten times or more. This rearrangement joins TRBV7-3 to TRBJ2-1; D unresolved. The CDR3 is 13 amino acids. Germline assignment: CDR1 SGHTA and CDR2 FQGTGA. V lost 0 bases and J 9 bases, leaving 9 bases between the germline ends. CDR3 loop: CASSLTNSREQFF. CDR3 coding DNA: TGTGCCAGCAGCTTAACTAATAGCCGTGAGCAGTTCTTC.

The sample holds many counts of this clonotype. The chain recombines TRBV5-5 with TRBJ2-7; D gene unclear. V lost 2 bases and J lost 2, with 5 bases in between. This CDR3 comprises 12 residues. Per germline, CDR1 SGHKS and CDR2 YYEKEE (reference sequence). The CDR3 sequence: CASSFQPYEQYF. CDR3 bases: TGTGCCAGCAGCTTCCAGCCCTACGAGCAGTACTTC.

This clonotype has ten or more counts. The chain employs TRBV7-3 and TRBJ2-3, with a possible D match to TRBD2 (6 bases). Germline lookup yields CDR1 SGHTA and CDR2 FQGTGA. V was pared by 4 bases and J by 5 bases, with 19 bases between. The CDR3 covers 16 residues. For the CDR3, the DNA is TGTGCCAGCAGCTCCCCACTTAGGAGGGCCGGAGATACGCAGTATTTT. Its translation is CASSSPLRRAGDTQYF.

This clonotype was counted at least ten times. This rearrangement joins TRBV13 to TRBJ1-2; tentatively, D is TRBD1 (5 bases). V lost 4 bases and J lost 1, with 13 bases in between. This CDR3 spans 15 amino acids. Germline lookup yields CDR1 PRHDT and CDR2 FYEKMQ (reference sequence). The CDR3, as DNA: TGTGCCAGCAGCTCGGAGTCAGGGCTTAACTATGGCTACACCTTC. Translated, it gives CASSSESGLNYGYTF.

This clonotype has more than one count but fewer than ten. The genes are TRBV27 and TRBJ1-1; the match to TRBD1 covers 7 bases. The CDR3 has 14 residues. V dropped 7 bases and J dropped 8; count of bases not matched to a gene: 13. Germline V gene sequence: CDR1 MNHEY, CDR2 SMNVEV (reference sequence). The chain's CDR3 is CASIGTGAGWEAFF. Here the CDR3 DNA reads TGTGCCAGCATTGGAACAGGGGCCGGTTGGGAAGCTTTCTTT.